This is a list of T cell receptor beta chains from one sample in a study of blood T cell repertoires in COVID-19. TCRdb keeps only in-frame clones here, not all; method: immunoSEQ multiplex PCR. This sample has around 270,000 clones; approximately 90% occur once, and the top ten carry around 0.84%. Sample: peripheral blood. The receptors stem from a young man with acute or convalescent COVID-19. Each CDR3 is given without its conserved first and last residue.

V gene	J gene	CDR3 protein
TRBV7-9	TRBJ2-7	ASSLTGGSYEQY
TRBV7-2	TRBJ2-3	ASSTRLAGENTQY
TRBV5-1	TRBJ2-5	ASSLRDGAETQY
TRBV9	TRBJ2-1	ASSVESSSYNEQF
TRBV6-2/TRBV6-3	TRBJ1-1	ASSTRDNMNTEAF
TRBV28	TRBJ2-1	ASSLALSGIPKNEQF
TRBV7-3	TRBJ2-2	ASSSYTGELF
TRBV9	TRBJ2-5	ASSGASGMGETQY
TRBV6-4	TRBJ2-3	ASLTGQRPDTQY
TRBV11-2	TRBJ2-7	ASSLGRGKARGLGEQY
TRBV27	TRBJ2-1	ASSRQGNEQF
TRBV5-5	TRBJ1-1	ASSSYRERTEAF
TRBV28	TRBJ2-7	ASSGTGKRYEQY
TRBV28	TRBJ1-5	ASGPRGLGNQPQH
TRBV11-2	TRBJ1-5	ASSSQGRGNQPQH
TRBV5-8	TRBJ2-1	ASSSDSINEQF
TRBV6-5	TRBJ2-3	ASSYRRGNADTQY
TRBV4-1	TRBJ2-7	ASSQDRGQRLGQY
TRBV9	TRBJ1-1	ASSPILNTEAF
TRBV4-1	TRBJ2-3	ASSQPGTGPDTQY
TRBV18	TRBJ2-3	ASSPPGLAGLTDTQY
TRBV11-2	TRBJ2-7	ASSLAGGSGEQY
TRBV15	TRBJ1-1	ATSRGTWNTEAF
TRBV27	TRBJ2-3	ASSWAGVSGRGTDTQY
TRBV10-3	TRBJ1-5	AISARDIGSNQPQH
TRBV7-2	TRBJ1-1	ASSLDWQGDTEAF
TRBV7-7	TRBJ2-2	ASSALSDYTGELF
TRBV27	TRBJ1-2	ASSSSGGLKGYT
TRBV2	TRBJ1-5	ASKVATGNQPQH
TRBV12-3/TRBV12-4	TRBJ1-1	ASSSEGGTEAF
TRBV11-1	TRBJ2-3	ASRRDSDFPPQY
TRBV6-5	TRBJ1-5	ASSYSGQGHQPQH
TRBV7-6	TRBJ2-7	ASSPQPDRGYEQY
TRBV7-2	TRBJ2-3	ASSLGSSGGTDTQY
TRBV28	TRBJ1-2	ATEEHFGYGYT
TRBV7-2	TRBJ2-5	ASSLGLGQETQY
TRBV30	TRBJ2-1	AWSVSNLEQF
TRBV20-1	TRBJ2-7	SARALYEQY
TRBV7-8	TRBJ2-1	ASSNQFTGRSSYNEQF
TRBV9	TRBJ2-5	ASSPGLAGGPETQY
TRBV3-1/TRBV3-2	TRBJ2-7	ASSRKGPAAGEQY
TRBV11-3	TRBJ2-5	ASTFRDIQETQY
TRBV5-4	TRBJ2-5	ASSFSDTRETQY
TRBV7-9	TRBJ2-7	ASSLVRSPSYEQY
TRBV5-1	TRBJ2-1	ASSLGGWGPSSYNEQF
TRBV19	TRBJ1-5	ASSLPRVRGNQPQH
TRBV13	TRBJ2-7	ASSSRGQGGPYEQY
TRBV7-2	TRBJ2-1	ASSPGGNEQF
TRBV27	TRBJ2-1	ASSGWDRASNEQF
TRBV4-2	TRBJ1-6	ASSQETGPNSPLH
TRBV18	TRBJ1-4	ASTRGGSEATNEKLF
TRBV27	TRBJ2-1	ASSIPGTPKQF
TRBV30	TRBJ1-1	ACKVGNRNTEAF
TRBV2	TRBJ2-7	ASVRGGAYEQY
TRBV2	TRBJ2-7	ASRTFGTGGYQQY
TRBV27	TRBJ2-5	ASSLGQGGSQY